This paragraph reports one T cell receptor beta chain. The target antigen is unknown. The sample is drawn from a study of T cells in pancreatic ductal adenocarcinoma. Study-level results: Mean clonality was around 0.1 in tumors and roughly 0.07 in blood, not significantly different. Tumors hold more CD45RO+ effector T cells, which may bias toward lower diversity. Tumor samples had fewer productive templates and about 8-fold fewer unique clonotypes than blood.

Trimming shortened V by 6 bases and J by 3 bases, and 12 bases separated the two germline ends. Germline assignment: CDR1 MDHEN and CDR2 SYDVKM. The CDR3 is made up of 14 amino acids. No neoadjuvant therapy was given to the selected pancreatic ductal adenocarcinoma patients before their surgery. The assay was immunoSEQ multiplex PCR, and TCRdb's table has in-frame clones only and misses some. The sample includes some 10,000 clones, about nine tenths seen only once; the top ten take approximately 3.1%. The receptor's source is a human donor with pancreatic ductal adenocarcinoma. This chain uses TRBV28 with TRBJ1-5; possible D gene TRBD1, 5 bases. The sample taken for sequencing was PBMCs. As DNA, the CDR3 is TGTGCCAGCAGGGCGGGGGGATACAATCAGCCCCAGCATTTT. It translates to CASRAGGYNQPQHF.